Detailed here is one T cell receptor beta chain. The antigen is not known. The method was immunoSEQ multiplex PCR; TCRdb's version includes in-frame clones alone and lacks a portion of them. The table includes around 150,000 clones, over 90% detected once. The CDR3 has 14 amino acids. Germline CDR1 and CDR2: SGDLS and YYNGEE. V lost 3 bases, J lost 5 bases, and 4 bases stayed unmatched. These data originate in a study of T cell responses to AZD1222 COVID-19 vaccine. Overall study context: Samples with a second dose at about 4 or about 12 weeks were pooled together. Study-wide findings and caveats: The donor group comprised mostly white British people and more females; the analysis possibly underestimated clonal diversity. Only a handful of AZD1222 recipients tested seropositive at baseline. Regions 160-218 and 743-854 dominated among vaccine-associated CD4 TCRs spanning spike.

This clonotype was obtained from an adult in good health. The V gene is TRBV9, the J gene TRBJ2-5, with 10 nucleotides matching TRBD2. The starting material was peripheral blood, obtained on day 0 of AZD1222 vaccination. The CDR3, as DNA: TGTGCCAGCAGCGATCTAGCGGGGGTGGAGACCCAGTACTTC. It yields the protein CASSDLAGVETQYF. The variable domain in full, with the rest retrieved from reference TRBV9 and TRBJ2-5, is DSGVTQTPKHLITATGQRVTLRCSPRSGDLSVYWYQQSLDQGLQFLIQYYNGEERAKGNILERFSAQQFPDLHSELNLSSLELGDSALYFCASSDLAGVETQYFGPGTRLLVL.